This TCR beta chain was obtained from a study of cytomegalovirus exposure and HLA in healthy donors. Study conclusions and caveats: Earlier analysis looked at TCR beta V segments, and most were productive about 87% or about 30% of the time. There were several of the most significant clusters that appeared linked to common viral pathogens in a later analysis.

Researchers ran the PCR with 60 Vbeta and 13 Jbeta primers. Methods used by the authors: Later work found 74 million or so unique TCR beta chains, with about 10 million shared. Assay: immunoSEQ multiplex PCR; the TCRdb copy retains only in-frame clones and omits some. Clonal size and the V and J genes are those of that table, whereas D and trimming came from the DNA. The data contain roughly 100,000 clones, about 69% of them singletons. Note on this clone: Its antigen is not identified.

Losses at the gene ends were 1 base for V and 8 bases for J; bases not matched to a gene: 8. Germline CDR1 reads SGDLS; CDR2 reads YYNGEE. The CDR3 totals 15 residues. All the people who gave samples were healthy bone marrow donors. The sequencing input was PBMCs. The chain is built from TRBV9 and TRBJ2-1, with 8 bases identical to TRBD2. The clonotype comes from a man aged 35 to 55 in good health and CMV-seronegative. The CDR3 loop is CASSVFGGARDEQFF. CDR3 DNA: TGTGCCAGCAGCGTATTCGGGGGGGCTCGCGATGAGCAGTTCTTC.